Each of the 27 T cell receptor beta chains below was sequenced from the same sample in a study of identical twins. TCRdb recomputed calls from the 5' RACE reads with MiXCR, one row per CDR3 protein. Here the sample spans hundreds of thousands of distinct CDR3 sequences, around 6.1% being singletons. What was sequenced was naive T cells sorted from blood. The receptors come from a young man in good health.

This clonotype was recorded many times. CDR3 nucleotide sequence: TGCGCCAGCAGCTTTGCCGGGAACGAGCCTGAAGCTTTCTTT. Its translation: CASSFAGNEPEAFF. The chain has TRBV5-1 and TRBJ1-1, with D unclear. Germline assignment: CDR1 SGHRS and CDR2 YFSETQ. There are 14 residues in the CDR3. V lost 2 bases and J lost 6, with 14 bases in between. The variable domain in full, with the rest retrieved from reference TRBV5-1 and TRBJ1-1, is KAGVTQTPRYLIKTRGQQVTLSCSPISGHRSVSWYQQTPGQGLQFLFEYFSETQRNKGNFPGRFSGRQFSNSRSEMNVSTLELGDSALYLCASSFAGNEPEAFFGQGTRLTVV.

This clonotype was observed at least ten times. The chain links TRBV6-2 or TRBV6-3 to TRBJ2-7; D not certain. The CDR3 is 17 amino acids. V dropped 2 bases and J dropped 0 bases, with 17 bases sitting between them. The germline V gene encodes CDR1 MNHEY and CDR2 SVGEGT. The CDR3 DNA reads TGTGCCAGCAGTTACGGTTCAAGGGATACCTACTCCTACGAGCAGTACTTC. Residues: CASSYGSRDTYSYEQYF.

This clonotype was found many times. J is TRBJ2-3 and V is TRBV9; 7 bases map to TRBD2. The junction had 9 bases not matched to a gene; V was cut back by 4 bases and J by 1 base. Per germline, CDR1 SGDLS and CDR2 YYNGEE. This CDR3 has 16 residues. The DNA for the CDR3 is TGTGCCAGCAGCCCCCGTGGGCGGGAGCGCACAGATACGCAGTATTTT. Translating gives CASSPRGRERTDTQYF.

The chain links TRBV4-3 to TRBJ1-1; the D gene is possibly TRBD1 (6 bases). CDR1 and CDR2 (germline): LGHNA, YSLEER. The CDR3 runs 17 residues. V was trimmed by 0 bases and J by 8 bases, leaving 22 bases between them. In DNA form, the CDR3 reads TGCGCCAGCAGCCAAGATATTTCGGGAGAGGAGGGGGAGGAAGCTTTCTTT. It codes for CASSQDISGEEGEEAFF.

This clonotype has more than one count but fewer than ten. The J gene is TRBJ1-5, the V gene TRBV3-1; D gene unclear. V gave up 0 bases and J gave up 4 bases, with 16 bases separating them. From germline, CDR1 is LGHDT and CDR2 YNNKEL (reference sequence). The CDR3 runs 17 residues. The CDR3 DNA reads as TGTGCCAGCAGCCAAGAGGGCCAGTTTGGTGGGAATCAGCCCCAGCATTTT. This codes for CASSQEGQFGGNQPQHF.

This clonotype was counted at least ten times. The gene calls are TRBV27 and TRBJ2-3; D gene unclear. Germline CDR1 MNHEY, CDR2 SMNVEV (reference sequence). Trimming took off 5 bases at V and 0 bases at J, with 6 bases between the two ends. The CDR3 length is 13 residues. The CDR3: CASSDASTDTQYF. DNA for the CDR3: TGTGCCAGCAGTGACGCTAGCACAGATACGCAGTATTTT.

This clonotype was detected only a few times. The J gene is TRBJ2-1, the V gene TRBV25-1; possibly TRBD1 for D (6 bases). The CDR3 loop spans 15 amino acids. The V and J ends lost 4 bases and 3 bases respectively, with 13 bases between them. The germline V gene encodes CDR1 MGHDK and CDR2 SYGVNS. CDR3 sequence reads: CASSGTGTNYNEQFF. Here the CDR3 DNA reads TGTGCCAGCAGTGGAACCGGGACAAACTACAATGAGCAGTTCTTC.

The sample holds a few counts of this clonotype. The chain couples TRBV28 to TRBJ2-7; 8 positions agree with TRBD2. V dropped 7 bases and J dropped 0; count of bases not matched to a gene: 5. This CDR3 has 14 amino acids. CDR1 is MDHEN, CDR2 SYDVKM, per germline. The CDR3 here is CASMLAGRSYEQYF. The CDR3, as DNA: TGTGCCAGCATGCTAGCGGGCCGCTCCTACGAGCAGTACTTC.

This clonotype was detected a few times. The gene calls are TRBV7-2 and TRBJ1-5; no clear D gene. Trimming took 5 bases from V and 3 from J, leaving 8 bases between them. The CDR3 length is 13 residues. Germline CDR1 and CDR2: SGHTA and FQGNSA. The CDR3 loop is CASSPDNNQPQHF. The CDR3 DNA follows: TGTGCCAGCAGCCCAGATAACAATCAGCCCCAGCATTTT.

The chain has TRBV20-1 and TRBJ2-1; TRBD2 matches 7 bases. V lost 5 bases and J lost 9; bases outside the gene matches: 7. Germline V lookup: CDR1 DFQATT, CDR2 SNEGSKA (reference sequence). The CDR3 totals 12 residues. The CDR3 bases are TGCAGTGCTCCGCGGGAGTTCGGTGAGCAGTTCTTC. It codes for CSAPREFGEQFF.

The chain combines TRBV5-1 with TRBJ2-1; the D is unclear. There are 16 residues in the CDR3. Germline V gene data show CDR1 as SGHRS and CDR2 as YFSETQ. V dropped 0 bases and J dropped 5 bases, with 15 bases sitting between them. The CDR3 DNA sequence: TGCGCCAGCAGCTTGGTTATCGGTGGCCCCCACAATGAGCAGTTCTTC. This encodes CASSLVIGGPHNEQFF. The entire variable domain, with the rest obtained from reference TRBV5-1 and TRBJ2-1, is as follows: KAGVTQTPRYLIKTRGQQVTLSCSPISGHRSVSWYQQTPGQGLQFLFEYFSETQRNKGNFPGRFSGRQFSNSRSEMNVSTLELGDSALYLCASSLVIGGPHNEQFFGPGTRLTVL.

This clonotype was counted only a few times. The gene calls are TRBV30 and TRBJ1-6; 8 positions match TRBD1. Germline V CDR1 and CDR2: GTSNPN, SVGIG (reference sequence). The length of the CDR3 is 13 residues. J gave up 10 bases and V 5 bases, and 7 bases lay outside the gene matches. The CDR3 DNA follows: TGTGCCTGGTCGGGACAGGTTAACTCACCCCTCCACTTT. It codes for CAWSGQVNSPLHF.

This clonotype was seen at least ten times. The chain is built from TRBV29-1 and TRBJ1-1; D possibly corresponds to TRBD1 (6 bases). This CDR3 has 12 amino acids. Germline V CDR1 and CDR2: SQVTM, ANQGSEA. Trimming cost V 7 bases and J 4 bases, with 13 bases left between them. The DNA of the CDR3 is TGCAGCGATTACAGGGCCCCCACTGAAGCTTTCTTT. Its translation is CSDYRAPTEAFF.

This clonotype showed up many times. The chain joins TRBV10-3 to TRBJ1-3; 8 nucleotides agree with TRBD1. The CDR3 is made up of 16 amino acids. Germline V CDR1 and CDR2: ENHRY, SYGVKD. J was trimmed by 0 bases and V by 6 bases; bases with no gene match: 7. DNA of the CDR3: TGTGCCATCAGCCTCGGGACAGGAGGCTCTGGAAACACCATATATTTT. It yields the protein CAISLGTGGSGNTIYF.

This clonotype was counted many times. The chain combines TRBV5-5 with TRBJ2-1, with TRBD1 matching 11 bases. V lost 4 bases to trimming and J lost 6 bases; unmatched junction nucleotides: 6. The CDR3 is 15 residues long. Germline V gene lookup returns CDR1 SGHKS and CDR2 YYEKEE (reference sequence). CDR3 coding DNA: TGTGCCAGCAGCACACCGGGACAGGGGGTCAATGAGCAGTTCTTC. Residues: CASSTPGQGVNEQFF.

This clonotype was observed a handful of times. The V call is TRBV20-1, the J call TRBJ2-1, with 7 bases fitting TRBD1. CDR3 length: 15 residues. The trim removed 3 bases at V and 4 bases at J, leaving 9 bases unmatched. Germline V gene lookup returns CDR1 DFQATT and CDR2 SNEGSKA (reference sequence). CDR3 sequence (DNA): TGCAGTGCTAGGCCGGGACAGCGGACATACAATGAGCAGTTCTTC. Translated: CSARPGQRTYNEQFF.

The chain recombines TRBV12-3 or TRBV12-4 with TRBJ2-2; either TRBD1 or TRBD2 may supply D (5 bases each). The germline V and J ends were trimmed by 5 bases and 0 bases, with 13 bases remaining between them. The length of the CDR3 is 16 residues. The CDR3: CASSPNPGPNTGELFF. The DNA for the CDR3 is TGTGCCAGCAGTCCGAACCCGGGACCGAACACCGGGGAGCTGTTTTTT.

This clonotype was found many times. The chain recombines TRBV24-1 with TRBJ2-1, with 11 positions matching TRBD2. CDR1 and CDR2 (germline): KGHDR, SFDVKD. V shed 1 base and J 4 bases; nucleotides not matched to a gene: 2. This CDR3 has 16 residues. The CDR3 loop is CATSDFGTSGYNEQFF. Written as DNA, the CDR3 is TGTGCCACCAGTGATTTTGGGACTAGCGGATACAATGAGCAGTTCTTC.

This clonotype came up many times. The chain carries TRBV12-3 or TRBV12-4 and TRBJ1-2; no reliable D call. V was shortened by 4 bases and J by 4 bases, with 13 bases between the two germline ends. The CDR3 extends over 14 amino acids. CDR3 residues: CASSSDTTSYGYTF. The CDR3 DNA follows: TGTGCCAGCAGTTCCGACACCACAAGCTATGGCTACACCTTC.

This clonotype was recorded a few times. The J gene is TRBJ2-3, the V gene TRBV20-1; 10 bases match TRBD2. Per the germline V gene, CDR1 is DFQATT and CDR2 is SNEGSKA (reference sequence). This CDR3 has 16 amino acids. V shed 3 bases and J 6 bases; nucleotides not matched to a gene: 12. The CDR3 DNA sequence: TGCAGTGCTAGGGTGGGAGCGGGAGGGCCAAGGGATACGCAGTATTTT. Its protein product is CSARVGAGGPRDTQYF.

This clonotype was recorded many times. The CDR3 is CSASDRIEQFF. The CDR3 coding sequence is TGCAGTGCTAGCGACAGGATTGAGCAGTTCTTC. The V and J genes are TRBV20-1 and TRBJ2-1; D is possibly TRBD1 (6 bases). The CDR3 covers 11 residues. The germline CDR1 and CDR2 sequences are DFQATT and SNEGSKA (reference sequence). The V end was cut by 3 bases, the J end by 9 bases, with 9 bases between.

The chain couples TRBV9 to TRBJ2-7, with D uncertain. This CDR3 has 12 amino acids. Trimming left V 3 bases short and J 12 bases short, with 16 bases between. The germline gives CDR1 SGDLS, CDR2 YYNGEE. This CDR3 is CASSAEVGMLYF. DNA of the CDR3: TGTGCCAGCAGCGCCGAGGTGGGGATGCTGTACTTC. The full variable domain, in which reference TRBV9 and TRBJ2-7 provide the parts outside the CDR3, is DSGVTQTPKHLITATGQRVTLRCSPRSGDLSVYWYQQSLDQGLQFLIQYYNGEERAKGNILERFSAQQFPDLHSELNLSSLELGDSALYFCASSAEVGMLYFGPGTRLTVT.

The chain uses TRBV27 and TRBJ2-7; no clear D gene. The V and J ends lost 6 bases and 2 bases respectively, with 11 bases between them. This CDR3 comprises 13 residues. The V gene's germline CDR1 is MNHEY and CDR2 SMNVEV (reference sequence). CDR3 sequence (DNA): TGTGCCAGCAGCCCGTCCCGAGCCTACGAGCAGTACTTC. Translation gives CASSPSRAYEQYF.

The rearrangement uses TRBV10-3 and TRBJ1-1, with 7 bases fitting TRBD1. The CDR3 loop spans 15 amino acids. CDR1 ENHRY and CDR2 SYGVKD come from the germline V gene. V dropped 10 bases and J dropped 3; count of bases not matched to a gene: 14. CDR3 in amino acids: CATLREGARYTEAFF. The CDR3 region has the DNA TGTGCCACCCTCCGCGAGGGGGCAAGGTACACTGAAGCTTTCTTT.

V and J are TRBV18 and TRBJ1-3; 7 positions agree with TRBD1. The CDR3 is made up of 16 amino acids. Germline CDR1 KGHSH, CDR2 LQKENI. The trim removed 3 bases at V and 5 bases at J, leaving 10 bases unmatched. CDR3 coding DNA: TGTGCCAGCTCACCCCCAGGACAGGCTCGGCGAAACACCATATATTTT. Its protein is CASSPPGQARRNTIYF.

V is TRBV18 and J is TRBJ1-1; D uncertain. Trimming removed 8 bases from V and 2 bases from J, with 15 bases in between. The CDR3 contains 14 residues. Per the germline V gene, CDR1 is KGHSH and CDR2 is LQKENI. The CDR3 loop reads CASATATQNTEAFF. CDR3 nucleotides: TGTGCCAGCGCTACAGCAACCCAAAACACTGAAGCTTTCTTT.

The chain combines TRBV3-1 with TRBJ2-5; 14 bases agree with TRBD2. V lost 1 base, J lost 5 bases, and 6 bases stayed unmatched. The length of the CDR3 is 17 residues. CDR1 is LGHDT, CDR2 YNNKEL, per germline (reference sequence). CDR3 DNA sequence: TGTGCCAGCAGCCAAGCGACTAGCGGGAGGGCCTCGGAGACCCAGTACTTC. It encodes CASSQATSGRASETQYF.